Below are 27 T cell receptor beta chains sequenced from a single sample in a study of beta chain features in type 1 diabetes. As every portion of the isolated RNA was reverse transcribed, the sequencing read expressed TCRB transcripts. Profiling relied on immunoSEQ multiplex PCR, and the TCRdb table lists in-frame clones only, not all of them. The sample includes under 450,000 clones, around 15% of them seen just once. Sequenced material: naive CD4+ T cells from blood. These receptors originate from a woman younger than 35 in good health.

This clone occurred a few times. The chain joins TRBV5-6 to TRBJ2-7; possibly TRBD1 for D (5 bases). Trimming left V 2 bases short and J 6 bases short, with 15 bases between. CDR3 length equals 14 residues. Germline-derived CDR1 and CDR2 are SGHDT and YYEEEE. CDR3 nucleotide sequence: TGTGCCAGCAGCTTTCGCAGGGTAGTTTTCGAGCAGTACTTC. Translating gives CASSFRRVVFEQYF.

This clone has only a few counts. The chain recombines TRBV6-4 with TRBJ2-1; 9 bases are a match to TRBD2. The CDR3 sequence is 15 residues long. Germline CDR1 reads MRHNA; CDR2 reads SNTAGT. Unmatched junction bases numbered 4, after V lost 0 bases and J lost 7 bases. CDR3 loop: CASSDSSSGSNEQFF. The CDR3 coding sequence is TGTGCCAGCAGTGACTCGAGTAGCGGGAGTAATGAGCAGTTCTTC.

In its sample, this clone was seen a few times. V gene TRBV30 combines with J gene TRBJ1-1; unclear D gene. Trimming took 1 base from V and 6 from J, leaving 12 bases between them. Germline values: CDR1 GTSNPN, CDR2 SVGIG (reference sequence). The CDR3 runs 13 residues. The CDR3 DNA sequence: TGTGCCTGGAGTGCTAGTACGAGAGCTGAAGCTTTCTTT. Its protein is CAWSASTRAEAFF.

This chain joins TRBV29-1 and TRBJ2-1, with 9 bases lining up with TRBD2. The V gene end was trimmed by 6 bases and the J gene end by 2 bases; junction bases not matched to a gene: 5. The CDR3 has 14 residues. The germline gives CDR1 SQVTM, CDR2 ANQGSEA. The CDR3 nucleotides read TGCAGCGTAGAGGGACTAGCTACCTACAATGAGCAGTTCTTC. It translates to CSVEGLATYNEQFF.

The chain carries TRBV30 and TRBJ2-7; 11 nucleotides line up with TRBD1. The CDR3 extends over 14 amino acids. V lost 4 bases, J lost 4 bases, and 6 bases stayed unmatched. Germline V CDR1 and CDR2: GTSNPN, SVGIG (reference sequence). The CDR3 bases are TGTGCCTGGACATATGGACAGGGGGCTTACGAGCAGTACTTC. Amino acid sequence: CAWTYGQGAYEQYF.

This clone was seen more than once but under ten times. The rearrangement links TRBV12-5 to TRBJ2-1, with 14 bases identical to TRBD2. The length of the CDR3 is 17 residues. CDR1 and CDR2 (germline): LGHNT, FRNRAP. V lost 2 bases and J lost 7; bases outside the gene matches: 7. The CDR3 here is CASGLRLGTSGGNEQFF. DNA of the CDR3: TGTGCTAGTGGTTTGAGACTCGGGACTAGCGGGGGTAATGAGCAGTTCTTC. Based on the CDR3 plus reference TRBV12-5 and TRBJ2-1, the full variable domain is DARVTQTPRHKVTEMGQEVTMRCQPILGHNTVFWYRQTMMQGLELLAYFRNRAPLDDSGMPKDRFSAEMPDATLATLKIQPSEPRDSAVYFCASGLRLGTSGGNEQFFGPGTRLTVL.

This clone showed up just a few times. This chain connects TRBV18 to TRBJ2-3, with D possibly TRBD1 on 6 matching bases. Trimming left V 6 bases short and J 0 bases short, with 16 bases between. This CDR3 has 16 amino acids. CDR1 and CDR2 from the germline V gene are KGHSH and LQKENI. CDR3 protein: CASSRTAPQSTDTQYF. Written as DNA, the CDR3 is TGTGCCAGCTCCCGGACAGCTCCACAAAGCACAGATACGCAGTATTTT.

The chain has TRBV29-1 and TRBJ1-3; 8 positions match TRBD1. Per the germline V gene, CDR1 is SQVTM and CDR2 is ANQGSEA. The trim removed 5 bases at V and 0 bases at J, leaving 9 bases unmatched. The CDR3 is 16 amino acids. The CDR3 coding sequence is TGCAGCGTTAAAACAGGGGGGACCTACTCTGGAAACACCATATATTTT. Translating gives CSVKTGGTYSGNTIYF.

The chain employs TRBV2 and TRBJ2-1, with D uncertain. Trimming left V 1 base short and J 1 base short, with 5 bases between. The germline V gene encodes CDR1 SNHLY and CDR2 FYNNEI. The CDR3 has 14 amino acids. This CDR3 reads CASSEVRSYNEQFF. CDR3 DNA sequence: TGTGCCAGCAGTGAAGTCCGGTCCTACAATGAGCAGTTCTTC. Combining the CDR3 with reference TRBV2 and TRBJ2-1 gives the whole variable domain EPEVTQTPSHQVTQMGQEVILRCVPISNHLYFYWYRQILGQKVEFLVSFYNNEISEKSEIFDDQFSVERPDGSNFTLKIRSTKLEDSAMYFCASSEVRSYNEQFFGPGTRLTVL.

In this sample, this clone turned up once. The V gene is TRBV18, the J gene TRBJ1-2; a possible D gene is TRBD1 (6 bases). This CDR3 has 13 residues. Trimming took off 0 bases at V and 4 bases at J, with 6 bases between the two ends. Per the germline V gene, CDR1 is KGHSH and CDR2 is LQKENI. Here the CDR3 reads CASSPPGAYGYTF. The CDR3 DNA is TGTGCCAGCTCACCACCGGGGGCCTATGGCTACACCTTC.

This clone was found a few times. For the CDR3, the DNA is TGTGCCAGCAGGGGGACTAGCCTTGAGCAGTTCTTC. Protein product: CASRGTSLEQFF. The V gene is TRBV9, the J gene TRBJ2-1, with 9 bases identical to TRBD2. Germline CDR1 and CDR2: SGDLS and YYNGEE. There are 12 residues in the CDR3. Trimming cost V 5 bases and J 9 bases; bases outside gene matches: 3.

The rearrangement uses TRBV30 and TRBJ2-7; 10 nucleotides agree with TRBD1. CDR3 size: 15 residues. Germline trimming cut 2 bases from V and 6 bases from J; bases unmatched to any gene: 10. Germline CDR1 and CDR2: GTSNPN and SVGIG (reference sequence). CDR3 nucleotide sequence: TGTGCCTGGAGTCAGGGGACAGGGGCCGCGTCCGAGCAGTACTTC. Its translation is CAWSQGTGAASEQYF. The full variable domain, completed using reference TRBV30 and TRBJ2-7, is SQTIHQWPATLVQPVGSPLSLECTVEGTSNPNLYWYRQAAGRGLQLLFYSVGIGQISSEVPQNLSASRPQDRQFILSSKKLLLSDSGFYLCAWSQGTGAASEQYFGPGTRLTVT.

The gene calls are TRBV6-6 and TRBJ2-1, with TRBD2 as a possible D gene (5 bases). Germline assignment: CDR1 MNHNY and CDR2 SVGAGI (reference sequence). Trimming pared 7 bases from V and 3 bases from J, leaving 16 bases between. The CDR3 spans 15 residues. CDR3 protein: CASILRGRLYNEQFF. In DNA form, the CDR3 reads TGTGCCAGCATCCTTCGAGGGAGACTCTACAATGAGCAGTTCTTC.

This clone was counted between two and nine times. The chain recombines TRBV18 with TRBJ1-1; D gene ambiguous. The CDR3 length is 14 residues. Germline CDR1 is KGHSH and CDR2 is LQKENI. Trimming took 3 bases from V and 3 from J, leaving 11 bases between them. CDR3 nucleotides: TGTGCCAGCTCACCCCTAGCGGGTGACACTGAAGCTTTCTTT. As protein: CASSPLAGDTEAFF.

This clone was observed a handful of times. This chain joins TRBV2 and TRBJ2-1; 8 bases match TRBD1. Germline V CDR1 and CDR2: SNHLY, FYNNEI. The V segment lost 6 bases and the J segment 7 bases; nucleotides outside the gene matches: 5. The CDR3 runs 13 residues. The CDR3 DNA reads TGTGCCAGCAGACCGGACAGGGTTAATGAGCAGTTCTTC. Translating it yields CASRPDRVNEQFF.

The gene calls are TRBV4-1 and TRBJ2-1; 12 nucleotides align to TRBD2. V gave up 4 bases and J gave up 12 bases; unmatched junction bases: 10. The CDR3 is made up of 15 amino acids. The germline gives CDR1 MGHRA, CDR2 YSYEKL. The CDR3 is CASSLGLAGARWQFF. DNA of the CDR3: TGCGCCAGCAGCCTGGGACTAGCGGGTGCCCGGTGGCAGTTCTTC.

The chain joins TRBV30 to TRBJ1-5, with D possibly matching TRBD1 (6 bases). The CDR3 length is 14 residues. CDR1 GTSNPN and CDR2 SVGIG come from the germline V gene (reference sequence). V lost 4 bases to trimming and J lost 8 bases, with 18 bases between them. Here the CDR3 DNA reads TGTGCCTGGACCATGCAGGGGCTCCAGGAGCCCCAGCATTTT. This codes for CAWTMQGLQEPQHF.

J is TRBJ2-1 and V is TRBV18; 11 bases map to TRBD2. Losses at the gene ends were 3 bases for V and 6 bases for J; bases not matched to a gene: 7. CDR1 and CDR2 (germline): KGHSH, LQKENI. This CDR3 contains 16 residues. The CDR3 spells CASSPPLAGGFNEQFF. The DNA of the CDR3 is TGTGCCAGCTCACCCCCTCTAGCGGGAGGTTTCAATGAGCAGTTCTTC.

This clone was observed a handful of times. J is TRBJ2-5 and V is TRBV10-3; TRBD2 agrees at 14 bases. The CDR3 has 16 amino acids. V dropped 2 bases and J dropped 4; count of bases not matched to a gene: 3. The germline CDR1 and CDR2 sequences are ENHRY and SYGVKD. In DNA, the CDR3 is TGTGCCATCAGTGAGGGGACTAGCGGGAGTGGAGAGACCCAGTACTTC. Its protein is CAISEGTSGSGETQYF.

This clone was observed a handful of times. This chain connects TRBV7-2 to TRBJ2-1, with D perhaps matching TRBD2 (6 bases). Per the germline V gene, CDR1 is SGHTA and CDR2 is FQGNSA. Trimming took off 1 base at V and 6 bases at J, with 13 bases between the two ends. This CDR3 is 15 amino acids long. DNA for the CDR3: TGTGCCAGCAGCTTAGTCGTTAGCGGCCTCAATGAGCAGTTCTTC. This codes for CASSLVVSGLNEQFF. The full variable domain, with the rest looked up from reference TRBV7-2 and TRBJ2-1, is GAGVSQSPSNKVTEKGKDVELRCDPISGHTALYWYRQSLGQGLEFLIYFQGNSAPDKSGLPSDRFSAERTGGSVSTLTIQRTQQEDSAVYLCASSLVVSGLNEQFFGPGTRLTVL.

This clone was observed a handful of times. The chain uses TRBV29-1 and TRBJ2-5, with 7 positions matching TRBD2. Looked up from germline, CDR1 is SQVTM and CDR2 is ANQGSEA. The V gene end was trimmed by 8 bases and the J gene end by 5 bases; junction bases not matched to a gene: 11. The CDR3 contains 13 residues. The CDR3 nucleotides read TGCAGCACTCTCCTCGGGGGAGGGGAGACCCAGTACTTC. Translated: CSTLLGGGETQYF.

V and J are TRBV5-1 and TRBJ2-7; a possible D gene is TRBD2 (7 bases). The germline V gene encodes CDR1 SGHRS and CDR2 YFSETQ. V dropped 0 bases and J dropped 3 bases, with 16 bases sitting between them. This CDR3 has 16 residues. The CDR3 here is CASSLAEGGLSYEQYF. The CDR3 nucleotides read TGCGCCAGCAGCTTGGCCGAGGGGGGGCTAAGCTACGAGCAGTACTTC.

For this clone: Other nucleotide sequences from this sample produce the same CDR3. The CDR3 is CASSPDRVGYTF. The CDR3 DNA reads TGTGCCAGCAGTCCGGACAGGGTTGGCTACACCTTC. V is TRBV28 and J is TRBJ1-2; 8 bases agree with TRBD1. Germline V lookup: CDR1 MDHEN, CDR2 SYDVKM. Trimming removed 5 bases from V and 7 bases from J; junction bases left unmatched: 3. The CDR3 contains 12 residues.

This chain connects TRBV7-8 to TRBJ1-5; tentatively, D is TRBD1 (6 bases). This CDR3 has 16 amino acids. V lost 4 bases, J lost 4 bases, and 17 bases lay in between. Germline CDR1 and CDR2: SGHVS and FQNEAQ. The CDR3 here is CASSSQTGRTNQPQHF. CDR3 in DNA: TGTGCCAGCAGCTCCCAGACAGGACGGACTAATCAGCCCCAGCATTTT.

J is TRBJ2-1 and V is TRBV29-1, with 13 bases aligning to TRBD2. V shed 4 bases, J shed 7 bases, and the junction held 4 bases outside the gene matches. This CDR3 region has 14 residues. CDR1 and CDR2 (germline): SQVTM, ANQGSEA. CDR3: CSVGGLAGVNEQFF. The CDR3, as DNA: TGCAGCGTTGGAGGACTAGCGGGAGTAAATGAGCAGTTCTTC.

This clone occurred a few times. The chain joins TRBV5-4 to TRBJ1-2; 9 nucleotides agree with TRBD1. CDR1 SGHNT and CDR2 YYREEE come from the germline V gene (reference sequence). The CDR3 contains 11 residues. V lost 4 bases, J lost 13 bases, and 5 bases stayed unmatched. The DNA of the CDR3 is TGTGCCAGCAGCCTAGGGACAGGGCGCACCTTC. It codes for CASSLGTGRTF.

This clone appeared a few times. V usage is TRBV30 and J usage is TRBJ1-5, with 9 bases that match TRBD1. CDR3 length: 13 residues. Looked up from germline, CDR1 is GTSNPN and CDR2 is SVGIG (reference sequence). Trimming took 8 bases from V and 5 from J; bases not matched to a gene: 7. As DNA, the CDR3 is TGTGCCCTTACGGACAGGGGTGATCAGCCCCAGCATTTT. Amino acid sequence: CALTDRGDQPQHF.